A single sample gave rise to the 24 T cell receptor beta chains below, sequenced in a study of immune evolution from preneoplasia to lung adenocarcinoma. Clones were sequenced by immunoSEQ multiplex PCR, and TCRdb holds only the in-frame ones, with some missing. Of about 8,200 clones listed, around 82% were seen once; the top ten hold approximately 7%. The sequencing input was FFPE adjacent normal lung tissue. These receptors were obtained from a person aged 65-85 years with lung adenocarcinoma.

This clone came up once. The chain recombines TRBV5-1 with TRBJ2-7; a weak D match, TRBD1 (5 bases). The germline V gene has CDR1 SGHRS and CDR2 YFSETQ. The V end lost 5 bases, the J end lost 3 bases, and 12 bases lay between the germline ends. The length of the CDR3 is 13 residues. In DNA, the CDR3 is TGCGCCAGCAGTCAGGGTAGTAGCTACGAGCAGTACTTC. It encodes CASSQGSSYEQYF.

The V and J genes are TRBV27 and TRBJ1-1; 12 bases are shared with TRBD1. This CDR3 is built from 14 residues. The germline gives CDR1 MNHEY, CDR2 SMNVEV (reference sequence). V trimming: 6 bases; J trimming: 5 bases; junction bases outside the gene matches: 4. In nucleotides, the CDR3 is TGTGCCAGCAGAAGGGACAGGGGGCGTACTGAAGCTTTCTTT. Translated: CASRRDRGRTEAFF.

This chain uses TRBV28 with TRBJ2-1, with D perhaps being TRBD1 or TRBD2 (7 bases each). Germline CDR1 is MDHEN and CDR2 is SYDVKM. V lost 6 bases, J lost 9 bases, and 15 bases lay in between. The CDR3 loop spans 13 amino acids. CDR3: CASRTTGRGEQFF. CDR3 nucleotides: TGTGCCAGCAGGACGACAGGGAGGGGTGAGCAGTTCTTC.

The chain is built from TRBV2 and TRBJ1-1; D is ambiguous. This CDR3 comprises 12 residues. In germline, CDR1 is SNHLY, CDR2 FYNNEI. The ends were cut back, 8 bases at V and 7 bases at J, with 14 bases in the middle. The CDR3 DNA follows: TGTGCCAGCCGGAGGCTTTTGATTGAAGCTTTCTTT. Translation gives CASRRLLIEAFF.

The chain employs TRBV2 and TRBJ2-3; tentative D call: TRBD2 (7 bases). The CDR3 is 14 amino acids. Germline CDR1 SNHLY, CDR2 FYNNEI. The V end lost 8 bases, the J end lost 9 bases, and 21 bases lay between the germline ends. CDR3 DNA sequence: TGTGCCAGCGAAGGTAGGGGGGGATTTGAGACGCAGTATTTT. This codes for CASEGRGGFETQYF.

This clone has a handful of counts. The chain employs TRBV6-1 and TRBJ2-1; 9 bases match TRBD1. Losses at the gene ends were 3 bases for V and 4 bases for J; bases not matched to a gene: 4. Germline CDR1 MNHNS, CDR2 SASEGT. The CDR3 loop spans 15 amino acids. CDR3 region: CASSELGQGYNEQFF. The CDR3 DNA reads as TGTGCCAGCAGTGAGTTGGGACAGGGATACAATGAGCAGTTCTTC.

This chain joins TRBV19 and TRBJ2-1; 9 bases align to TRBD2. The CDR3 is made up of 18 amino acids. CDR1 is LNHDA and CDR2 is SQIVND in the germline V gene (reference sequence). The junction had 10 bases not matched to a gene; V was cut back by 3 bases and J by 1 base. Here the CDR3 DNA reads TGTGCCAGTAGTATCCGATGGACTAGCGTGTATTCCTACAATGAGCAGTTCTTC. Translation gives CASSIRWTSVYSYNEQFF.

The chain recombines TRBV5-4 with TRBJ2-3; TRBD2 might be the D (5 bases). Germline loops: CDR1 SGHNT, CDR2 YYREEE (reference sequence). The CDR3 is made up of 15 amino acids. Trimming took 4 bases from V and 1 from J, leaving 13 bases between them. CDR3 protein: CASSLGSVRTDTQYF. CDR3 nucleotide sequence: TGTGCCAGCAGCCTAGGGAGTGTCCGCACAGATACGCAGTATTTT.

This chain connects TRBV11-3 to TRBJ2-5; 10 nucleotides line up with TRBD2. Trimming cost V 1 base and J 2 bases; bases outside gene matches: 7. The CDR3 is made up of 17 amino acids. The germline CDR1 and CDR2 sequences are SGHNT and YENEEA. The CDR3 DNA sequence: TGTGCCAGCAGCTTAGGGCGGCTAGCGGGAGTTCAAGAGACCCAGTACTTC. Protein: CASSLGRLAGVQETQYF.

The rearrangement joins TRBV18 to TRBJ2-3; D gene uncertain. CDR3 length: 14 amino acids. V was pared by 2 bases and J by 0 bases, with 6 bases between. CDR1 and CDR2 from the germline V gene are KGHSH and LQKENI. CDR3 protein: CASSPVGSTDTQYF. The CDR3 DNA follows: TGTGCCAGCTCACCAGTGGGTAGCACAGATACGCAGTATTTT.

This rearrangement joins TRBV4-1 to TRBJ2-1, with D maybe TRBD1 (6 bases). Trimming removed 0 bases from V and 10 bases from J, with 7 bases in between. This CDR3 contains 12 residues. CDR1 is MGHRA, CDR2 YSYEKL, per germline. The CDR3 DNA reads as TGCGCCAGCAGCCAAGATACAGGGGAGCAGTTCTTC. This translates into CASSQDTGEQFF.

This chain joins TRBV4-1 and TRBJ2-5; TRBD1 matches 7 bases. Trimming cost V 3 bases and J 1 base; bases outside gene matches: 8. The CDR3 spans 16 residues. The germline V gene encodes CDR1 MGHRA and CDR2 YSYEKL. The DNA for the CDR3 is TGCGCCAGCAGCCATGCGGACAGGCCCATCCAAGAGACCCAGTACTTC. Translated, it gives CASSHADRPIQETQYF.

This clone was picked up one time. The genes are TRBV11-1 and TRBJ2-3, with D tentatively TRBD1 or TRBD2 (6 bases each). This CDR3 has 11 residues. Trimming removed 7 bases from V and 6 bases from J, with 8 bases in between. Germline assignment: CDR1 SGHAT and CDR2 FQDESV (reference sequence). CDR3 protein: CASTGADTQYF. The CDR3 DNA sequence: TGTGCCAGCACGGGGGCCGATACGCAGTATTTT.

The rearrangement uses TRBV27 and TRBJ2-2; D gene uncertain. This CDR3 has 11 amino acids. The germline V gene has CDR1 MNHEY and CDR2 SMNVEV (reference sequence). The V end was cut by 7 bases, the J end by 6 bases, with 6 bases between. The CDR3 protein is CASTNSGELFF. CDR3 nucleotides: TGTGCCAGCACCAACTCCGGGGAGCTGTTTTTT.

The J gene is TRBJ2-7, the V gene TRBV6-1, with D uncertain. This CDR3 region has 13 residues. With 8 bases removed from V and 0 bases from J, the gap between germline ends came to 11 bases. Per germline, CDR1 MNHNS and CDR2 SASEGT. The CDR3 sequence: CASLHASSYEQYF. Written as DNA, the CDR3 is TGTGCCAGCCTACATGCTAGCTCCTACGAGCAGTACTTC.

The genes are TRBV14 and TRBJ2-1; 14 bases map to TRBD2. The length of the CDR3 is 16 residues. J lost 7 bases, V lost 6 bases, and 8 bases had no gene match. Germline V gives CDR1 SGHDN, CDR2 FVKESK. The CDR3 sequence is CASSPGTSGRRNEQFF. CDR3 nucleotides: TGTGCCAGCAGTCCTGGGACTAGCGGGAGAAGAAATGAGCAGTTCTTC.

This clone was found a few times. The V call is TRBV30, the J call TRBJ2-7; D is perhaps TRBD1 (6 bases). V lost 1 base, J lost 3 bases, and 10 bases lay in between. CDR1 is GTSNPN, CDR2 SVGIG, per germline (reference sequence). The CDR3 covers 13 residues. CDR3 sequence (DNA): TGTGCCTGGAGTGGTCCCAGGGGCTACGAGCAGTACTTC. Translating it yields CAWSGPRGYEQYF.

This clone appeared a few times. The V and J genes are TRBV11-2 and TRBJ2-5; D is unresolved. This CDR3 spans 12 amino acids. The V end was cut by 3 bases, the J end by 2 bases, with 4 bases between. The V gene's germline CDR1 is SGHAT and CDR2 FQNNGV. The CDR3 loop is CASSLQQETQYF. The CDR3 nucleotides are TGTGCCAGCAGCTTGCAACAAGAGACCCAGTACTTC.

This clone is labeled large. The chain couples TRBV9 to TRBJ2-7, with 16 bases identical to TRBD2. The CDR3 totals 17 residues. The V and J ends lost 4 bases and 3 bases, in that order; junction bases with no gene match: 7. Germline lookup yields CDR1 SGDLS and CDR2 YYNGEE. The DNA for the CDR3 is TGTGCCAGCAGCCCGGGACTAGCGGGAGGGCCCCTCTACGAGCAGTACTTC. Its translation: CASSPGLAGGPLYEQYF.

This chain links TRBV19 with TRBJ1-5; possibly TRBD1 for D (5 bases). V was shortened by 3 bases and J by 0 bases, with 9 bases between the two germline ends. The CDR3 length is 15 residues. The germline V gene encodes CDR1 LNHDA and CDR2 SQIVND (reference sequence). The DNA for the CDR3 is TGTGCCAGTAGTATTGCCGGGGGTAGCAATCAGCCCCAGCATTTT. This translates into CASSIAGGSNQPQHF.

The genes are TRBV27 and TRBJ2-2, with D possibly matching TRBD2 (5 bases). Trimming took off 5 bases at V and 6 bases at J, with 7 bases between the two ends. The CDR3 has 12 amino acids. Germline-derived CDR1 and CDR2 are MNHEY and SMNVEV (reference sequence). The CDR3 sequence: CASSLLAGELFF. CDR3 in DNA: TGTGCCAGCAGTCTACTAGCCGGGGAGCTGTTTTTT.

This chain connects TRBV28 to TRBJ2-2; the D is unclear. The V end lost 6 bases, the J end lost 2 bases, and 13 bases lay between the germline ends. This CDR3 has 15 residues. Germline CDR1 and CDR2: MDHEN and SYDVKM. The CDR3 DNA is TGTGCCAGCAGCCTCAGTGGGGAAAACACCGGGGAGCTGTTTTTT. Its protein product is CASSLSGENTGELFF. Full variable domain (missing parts from reference TRBV28 and TRBJ2-2): DVKVTQSSRYLVKRTGEKVFLECVQDMDHENMFWYRQDPGLGLRLIYFSYDVKMKEKGDIPEGYSVSREKKERFSLILESASTNQTSMYLCASSLSGENTGELFFGEGSRLTVL.

V usage is TRBV6-6 and J usage is TRBJ2-2; 7 bases fit TRBD2. The junction had 4 bases not matched to a gene; V was cut back by 2 bases and J by 1 base. From germline, CDR1 is MNHNY and CDR2 SVGAGI (reference sequence). The CDR3 consists of 16 residues. In nucleotides, the CDR3 is TGTGCCAGCAGTTACGAGCCTAGCGGGAACACCGGGGAGCTGTTTTTT. Translation: CASSYEPSGNTGELFF.

V usage is TRBV2 and J usage is TRBJ1-1; D is ambiguous. The CDR3 has 13 amino acids. CDR1 and CDR2 from the germline V gene are SNHLY and FYNNEI. V was cut by 6 bases and J by 3 bases, with 11 bases left in between. The CDR3 sequence is CASRLTTYTEAFF. DNA of the CDR3: TGTGCCAGCAGGCTCACAACTTACACTGAAGCTTTCTTT.